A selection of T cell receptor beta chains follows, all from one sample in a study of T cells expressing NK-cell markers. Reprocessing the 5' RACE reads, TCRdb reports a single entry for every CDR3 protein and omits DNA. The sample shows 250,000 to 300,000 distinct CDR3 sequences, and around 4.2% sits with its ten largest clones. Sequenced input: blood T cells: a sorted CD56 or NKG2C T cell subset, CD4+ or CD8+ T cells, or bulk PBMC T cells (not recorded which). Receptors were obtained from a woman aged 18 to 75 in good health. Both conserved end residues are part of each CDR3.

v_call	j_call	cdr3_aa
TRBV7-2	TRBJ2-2	CASSLGSVNTGELFF
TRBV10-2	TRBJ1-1	CASRLGQPNTEAFF
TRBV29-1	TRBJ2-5	CSVHAGQETQYF
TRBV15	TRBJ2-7	CATALTGRPEQYF
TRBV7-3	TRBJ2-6	CASSLKGGSGANVLTF
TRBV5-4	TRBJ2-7	CASSLDGLAGERQYF
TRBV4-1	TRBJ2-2	CASSKTSGFSTGELFF
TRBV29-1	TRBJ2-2	CSALGQSLTGELFF
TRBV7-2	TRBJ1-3	CASSLAGISGNTIYF
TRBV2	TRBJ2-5	CARGSLSQETQYF
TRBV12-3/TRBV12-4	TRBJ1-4	CASSLFRGRKKLFF
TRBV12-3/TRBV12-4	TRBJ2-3	CASIETDTQYF
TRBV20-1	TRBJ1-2	CSAQVTGYGYTF
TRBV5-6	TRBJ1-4	CASSLGALEKLFF
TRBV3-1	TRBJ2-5	CASSQREPGKETQYF
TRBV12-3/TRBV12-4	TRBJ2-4	CASRARSKSDIQYF
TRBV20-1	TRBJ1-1	CSASPPGENTEAFF
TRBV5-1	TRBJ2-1	CASSSNPTENEQFF
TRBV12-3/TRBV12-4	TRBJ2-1	CASSLTGTAGEQFF
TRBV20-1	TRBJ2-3	CSASDRGQGTDTQYF
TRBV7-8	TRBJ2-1	CASTLKWATDYNEQFF
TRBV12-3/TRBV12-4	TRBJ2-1	CASILTGGNEQFF
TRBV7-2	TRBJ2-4	CASSLGKKGIQYF
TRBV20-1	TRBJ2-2	CSARRLAGVPGELFF
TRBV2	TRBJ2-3	CASSGQGTLTDTQYF
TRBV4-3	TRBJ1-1	CASSDRGQGTEAFF
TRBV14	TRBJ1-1	CASSPRQGGTEAFF
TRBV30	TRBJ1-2	CAWTPDIYGYTF
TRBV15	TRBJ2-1	CATSIRSGTGLYNEQFF
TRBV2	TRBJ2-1	CASRMYLNGEQFF
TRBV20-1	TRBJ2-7	CSALGSSYEQYF
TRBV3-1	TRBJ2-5	CASTKGRETQYF
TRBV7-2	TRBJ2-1	CASSRGLVYNEQFF
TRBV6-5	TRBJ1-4	CASSYTSATNEKLFF
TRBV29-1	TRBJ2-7	CSVRGTAGGLSYEQYF
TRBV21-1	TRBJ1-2	CASSKVVSPFYGYTF
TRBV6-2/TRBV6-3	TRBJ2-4	CASSYSPGLAGGLAKNIQYF
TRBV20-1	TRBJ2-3	CSVRPSGVRDTQYF
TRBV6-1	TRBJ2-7	CASGGGYEQYF
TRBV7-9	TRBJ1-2	CASSSTSYGYTF
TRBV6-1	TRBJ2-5	CASSWGAGVQETQYF